Following are 28 T cell receptor beta chains from one sample sequenced in a study of T cell responses to AZD1222 COVID-19 vaccine. Profiling relied on immunoSEQ multiplex PCR, and the TCRdb table lists in-frame clones only, not all of them. The table has around 160,000 clones, 82% seen once. Source: peripheral blood, taken on day 0 of MenACWY control vaccination. Receptor source: an adult in good health.

This clone was recorded only once. This chain joins TRBV6-6 and TRBJ2-7, with D perhaps given as TRBD1 or TRBD2 (7 bases each). This CDR3 has 15 residues. Trimming pared 2 bases from V and 1 base from J, leaving 12 bases between. CDR1 is MNHNY and CDR2 is SVGAGI in the germline V gene (reference sequence). CDR3 in amino acids: CASSYGRGGSYEQYF. CDR3 coding DNA: TGTGCCAGCAGTTACGGCAGGGGGGGATCCTACGAGCAGTACTTC.

The CDR3 DNA is TGTGCCAGCAGTGAAGCCCAAGCGGGACAGGTGGGGTTTGGGACCCAGTACTTC. This gives the protein CASSEAQAGQVGFGTQYF. This chain joins TRBV6-1 and TRBJ2-5; D perhaps matches TRBD1 (8 bases). The V end lost 0 bases, the J end lost 7 bases, and 24 bases lay between the germline ends. The germline gives CDR1 MNHNS, CDR2 SASEGT. CDR3 length equals 18 residues.

The rearrangement joins TRBV28 to TRBJ1-6; 8 nucleotides line up with TRBD1. From germline, CDR1 is MDHEN and CDR2 SYDVKM. The CDR3 totals 17 residues. V shed 3 bases, J shed 0 bases, and the junction held 4 bases outside the gene matches. CDR3 loop: CASSFRDRSSYNSPLHF. CDR3 sequence (DNA): TGTGCCAGCAGTTTCCGGGACAGGAGCTCCTATAATTCACCCCTCCACTTT.

The gene calls are TRBV11-3 and TRBJ2-7; either TRBD1 or TRBD2 may supply D (5 bases each). The CDR3 has 20 amino acids. Per germline, CDR1 SGHNT and CDR2 YENEEA. V gave up 2 bases and J gave up 0 bases, with 26 bases separating them. The chain's CDR3 is CASSLRSNLVRGKGSYEQYV. The CDR3 DNA follows: TGTGCCAGCAGCTTAAGGTCCAATCTGGTGAGGGGAAAGGGCTCCTACGAGCAGTACGTC.

The chain is built from TRBV6-4 and TRBJ2-1; no firm D call. The V end lost 4 bases, the J end lost 4 bases, and 11 bases lay between the germline ends. The CDR3 extends over 14 amino acids. Germline CDR1 reads MRHNA; CDR2 reads SNTAGT. The CDR3 DNA sequence: TGTGCCAGCAGTGCCGAGTACTTTTACAATGAGCAGTTCTTC. It codes for CASSAEYFYNEQFF.

In regard to this clone: Other DNA sequences in this sample translate to the same CDR3. V gene TRBV6-2 or TRBV6-3 combines with J gene TRBJ2-3, with 8 bases lining up with TRBD2. The length of the CDR3 is 15 residues. Germline CDR1 is MNHEY and CDR2 is SVGEGT. Trimming cost V 3 bases and J 1 base; bases outside gene matches: 3. CDR3 nucleotide sequence: TGTGCCAGCAGTTATCCGGGGGGGGGCACAGATACGCAGTATTTT. Translating it yields CASSYPGGGTDTQYF.

The chain joins TRBV13 to TRBJ2-1; TRBD2 aligns across 8 bases. CDR1 is PRHDT, CDR2 FYEKMQ, per germline (reference sequence). The trim removed 8 bases at V and 2 bases at J, leaving 2 bases unmatched. The CDR3 runs to 13 residues. The CDR3: CASRGGPYNEQFF. The CDR3 DNA reads as TGTGCCAGCCGGGGGGGTCCCTACAATGAGCAGTTCTTC.

This chain uses TRBV5-1 with TRBJ1-1, with no clear D. The CDR3 is made up of 14 amino acids. V was pared by 4 bases and J by 0 bases, with 10 bases between. Germline lookup yields CDR1 SGHRS and CDR2 YFSETQ. The CDR3 DNA sequence: TGCGCCAGCAGCGACGGTGAAATGAACACTGAAGCTTTCTTT. It is translated as CASSDGEMNTEAFF.

The chain combines TRBV7-6 with TRBJ2-3; 8 nucleotides align to TRBD2. The CDR3 is 15 amino acids. V lost 6 bases, J lost 0 bases, and 5 bases stayed unmatched. CDR1 and CDR2 from the germline V gene are SGHVS and FNYEAQ. CDR3 residues: CASSSVAGSTDTQYF. The CDR3, as DNA: TGTGCCAGCAGTTCCGTAGCGGGAAGCACAGATACGCAGTATTTT.

The J gene is TRBJ2-5, the V gene TRBV2, with 8 nucleotides matching TRBD1. This CDR3 region has 15 residues. The germline CDR1 and CDR2 sequences are SNHLY and FYNNEI. V shed 3 bases and J 3 bases; nucleotides not matched to a gene: 6. CDR3 amino acids: CASSDISTGEETQYF. The CDR3 nucleotides read TGTGCCAGCAGTGATATATCGACAGGGGAAGAGACCCAGTACTTC.

The CDR3 is CASSPGTWSGGRNEQFF. The CDR3 coding sequence is TGTGCCAGCAGCCCCGGGACATGGAGCGGGGGGCGCAATGAGCAGTTCTTC. The chain uses TRBV7-9 and TRBJ2-1; 9 bases agree with TRBD2. Per germline, CDR1 SEHNR and CDR2 FQNEAQ (reference sequence). J lost 6 bases, V lost 5 bases, and 14 bases had no gene match. The CDR3 is 17 amino acids.

The genes are TRBV12-3 or TRBV12-4 and TRBJ2-2; D is undetermined. V gave up 7 bases and J gave up 7 bases, with 10 bases separating them. CDR3 size: 12 residues. DNA of the CDR3: TGTGCCAGCAACCCCGATCTCGGGGAGCTGTTTTTT. This sequence encodes CASNPDLGELFF.

The J gene is TRBJ1-2, the V gene TRBV2; 11 nucleotides line up with TRBD1. V dropped 6 bases and J dropped 8; count of bases not matched to a gene: 11. The CDR3 extends over 15 amino acids. The germline V gene encodes CDR1 SNHLY and CDR2 FYNNEI. The CDR3 is CASSLEGQGAGGYTF. The CDR3 DNA is TGTGCCAGCAGCTTAGAAGGACAGGGGGCCGGAGGCTACACCTTC. The whole variable domain, filled in from reference TRBV2 and TRBJ1-2, reads EPEVTQTPSHQVTQMGQEVILRCVPISNHLYFYWYRQILGQKVEFLVSFYNNEISEKSEIFDDQFSVERPDGSNFTLKIRSTKLEDSAMYFCASSLEGQGAGGYTFGSGTRLTVV.

The chain employs TRBV3-1 (or the pseudogene TRBV3-2) and TRBJ1-1, with 9 nucleotides matching TRBD1. The CDR3 is 13 residues long. Germline V lookup: CDR1 LGHDT, CDR2 YNNKEL (reference sequence). V was clipped by 1 base and J by 10 bases; unmatched bases: 4. The CDR3 spells CASSQGDRVAAFF. The CDR3, as DNA: TGTGCCAGCAGCCAAGGGGACAGGGTAGCAGCTTTCTTT.

V gene TRBV19 combines with J gene TRBJ1-1, with D possibly TRBD1 on 5 matching bases. The CDR3 contains 15 residues. CDR1 and CDR2 (germline): LNHDA, SQIVND (reference sequence). Trimming cost V 4 bases and J 1 base, with 13 bases left between them. This CDR3 is CASSNSDISNTEAFF. Here the CDR3 DNA reads TGTGCCAGTAGTAACTCGGACATTTCGAACACTGAAGCTTTCTTT.

The chain uses TRBV5-6 and TRBJ2-7; D is ambiguous. Per the germline V gene, CDR1 is SGHDT and CDR2 is YYEEEE. This CDR3 is built from 14 residues. The V gene lost 1 base and the J gene lost 3 bases, with 11 bases spanning the gap. CDR3: CASSLRPFLYEQYF. In DNA, the CDR3 is TGTGCCAGCAGCTTGAGACCCTTCCTCTACGAGCAGTACTTC.

This sequence joins TRBV7-8 and TRBJ2-7; no clear D gene. Between the trimmed V and J ends, which lost 1 base and 4 bases, there was a span of 5 bases. From germline, CDR1 is SGHVS and CDR2 FQNEAQ. The CDR3 is made up of 12 amino acids. The CDR3 DNA reads as TGTGCCAGCAGCTTAGTACAGTACGAGCAGTACTTC. It codes for CASSLVQYEQYF.

The gene calls are TRBV6-5 and TRBJ1-4; D may be TRBD1 (6 bases). The CDR3 totals 15 residues. Germline V CDR1 and CDR2: MNHEY, SVGAGI. V lost 0 bases and J lost 4, with 9 bases in between. Written as DNA, the CDR3 is TGTGCCAGCAGTTACTCGGACAGCGTTAATGAAAAACTGTTTTTT. Protein sequence: CASSYSDSVNEKLFF.

The chain recombines TRBV2 with TRBJ2-4, with TRBD1 matching 7 bases. This CDR3 is 18 amino acids long. Germline CDR1 and CDR2: SNHLY and FYNNEI. V was clipped by 1 base and J by 0 bases; unmatched bases: 9. CDR3 nucleotides: TGTGCCAGCAGTGAAGGGACAGGCGTGATTATAGCCAAAAACATTCAGTACTTC. Its translation: CASSEGTGVIIAKNIQYF.

V and J are TRBV27 and TRBJ1-6; D is undetermined. Trimming left V 3 bases short and J 7 bases short, with 13 bases between. The CDR3 has 15 residues. CDR1 MNHEY and CDR2 SMNVEV come from the germline V gene (reference sequence). The CDR3 reads CASSFANLLNSPLHF. The CDR3 DNA sequence: TGTGCCAGCAGTTTTGCGAATTTGTTGAATTCACCCCTCCACTTT.

The J gene is TRBJ1-6, the V gene TRBV11-2; the D gene is possibly TRBD1 (5 bases). CDR3 size: 15 residues. Trimming took 5 bases from V and 2 from J, leaving 10 bases between them. Germline CDR1 reads SGHAT; CDR2 reads FQNNGV. The CDR3 nucleotides are TGTGCCAGCAGCGCAGGGATCACCTATAATTCACCCCTCCACTTT. This gives the protein CASSAGITYNSPLHF. The whole variable domain, filled in from reference TRBV11-2 and TRBJ1-6, reads EAGVAQSPRYKIIEKRQSVAFWCNPISGHATLYWYQQILGQGPKLLIQFQNNGVVDDSQLPKDRFSAERLKGVDSTLKIQPAKLEDSAVYLCASSAGITYNSPLHFGNGTRLTVT.

This clone is medium-sized (0.01 to 0.1%). The chain joins TRBV25-1 to TRBJ1-1, with 10 bases fitting TRBD1. The CDR3 covers 16 residues. Germline V lookup: CDR1 MGHDK, CDR2 SYGVNS. The junction had 8 bases not matched to a gene; V was cut back by 3 bases and J by 4 bases. The chain's CDR3 is CASSDRDRGRSTEAFF. As DNA, the CDR3 is TGTGCCAGCAGTGATCGGGACAGGGGCCGTAGCACTGAAGCTTTCTTT.

The J gene is TRBJ1-3, the V gene TRBV2; TRBD1 aligns across 8 bases. This CDR3 spans 15 amino acids. J lost 0 bases, V lost 6 bases, and 4 bases had no gene match. Germline V lookup: CDR1 SNHLY, CDR2 FYNNEI. The CDR3 coding sequence is TGTGCCAGCAGCCAGACAGGGGTCTCTGGAAACACCATATATTTT. Translation gives CASSQTGVSGNTIYF.

The chain uses TRBV3-1 (or the pseudogene TRBV3-2) and TRBJ1-2; maybe TRBD1 (5 bases). Germline V gives CDR1 LGHDT, CDR2 YNNKEL (reference sequence). The CDR3 consists of 14 residues. Trimming pared 1 base from V and 2 bases from J, leaving 8 bases between. The CDR3 nucleotides are TGTGCCAGCAGCCAAGGGGCAGGGAACTATGGCTACACCTTC. Translating gives CASSQGAGNYGYTF.

The chain links TRBV6-1 to TRBJ1-4, with D possibly matching TRBD1 (5 bases). V lost 3 bases, J lost 4 bases, and 9 bases lay in between. The CDR3 runs 14 residues. From germline, CDR1 is MNHNS and CDR2 SASEGT. The CDR3 sequence is CASSEGRINEKLFF. The CDR3 region has the DNA TGTGCCAGCAGTGAGGGACGGATTAATGAAAAACTGTTTTTT.

The chain uses TRBV9 and TRBJ2-6; D uncertain. Deletions cut 6 bases from V and 4 bases from J, with 11 bases between. The CDR3 extends over 14 amino acids. Germline V gives CDR1 SGDLS, CDR2 YYNGEE. CDR3 amino acids: CASTQETGANVLTF. The CDR3 bases are TGTGCCAGCACTCAAGAGACCGGGGCCAACGTCCTGACTTTC.

The chain recombines TRBV3-1 (or the pseudogene TRBV3-2) with TRBJ1-4; D is unclear. Germline V gene sequence: CDR1 LGHDT, CDR2 YNNKEL (reference sequence). Trimming cost V 1 base and J 3 bases, with 9 bases left between them. The CDR3 extends over 15 amino acids. CDR3 nucleotide sequence: TGTGCCAGCAGCCAAGTTGGGAGAGCTAATGAAAAACTGTTTTTT. Translated, it gives CASSQVGRANEKLFF.

This chain connects TRBV5-1 to TRBJ1-4; 7 positions match TRBD1. Germline V CDR1 and CDR2: SGHRS, YFSETQ. V gave up 4 bases and J gave up 0 bases; unmatched junction bases: 3. The CDR3 extends over 15 amino acids. The CDR3 region has the DNA TGCGCCAGCAGCACGGGGACAGCAACTAATGAAAAACTGTTTTTT. It yields the protein CASSTGTATNEKLFF.